This T cell receptor (beta chain) derives from a study of blood T cell repertoires in COVID-19. Study as a whole: The study drew acute and convalescent COVID-19 samples from the United States, Italy and Spain. PBMCs, B-cell-depleted T cells, or T cells were the source of the cDNA or gDNA that made up the material.

Per the study methods: Reference gene primer amplification gave estimated nucleated cell counts. Profiling relied on immunoSEQ multiplex PCR, and the TCRdb table lists in-frame clones only, not all of them. For V, J and clone size, that table is used; D and trimming come from the DNA. Among tens of thousands of clones, just over 85% were seen once, and the ten largest hold 1.2%. CDR1 and CDR2 from the germline V gene are LNHDA and SQIVND (reference sequence). Trimming cost V 3 bases and J 8 bases, with 13 bases left between them. There are 13 residues in the CDR3. This chain joins TRBV19 and TRBJ1-1; no clear D. The source is a man aged 35-49 years with acute or convalescent COVID-19. Material for sequencing was peripheral blood. For the CDR3, the DNA is TGTGCCAGTAGTATGGTCATTCGGGGAGAAGCTTTCTTT. Translating gives CASSMVIRGEAFF. The full variable domain, with the rest looked up from reference TRBV19 and TRBJ1-1, is DGGITQSPKYLFRKEGQNVTLSCEQNLNHDAMYWYRQDPGQGLRLIYYSQIVNDFQKGDIAEGYSVSREKKESFPLTVTSAQKNPTAFYLCASSMVIRGEAFFGQGTRLTVV.